Below are 14 T cell receptor beta chains sequenced from a single sample in a study of a mutant IDH1 vaccine in newly diagnosed glioma. Time point given: week 5, during vaccination. A 20-mer mutant IDH1 peptide at 300 ug was injected subcutaneously with topical imiquimod. Produced via immunoSEQ multiplex PCR; TCRdb's table is partial and in-frame only. This repertoire shows roughly 40,000 clones, approximately 93% found once; its top ten account for about 2.6%. No antigen has been assigned to these receptors. The sequencing here drew on PBMCs, taken from a glioma patient whose treatment included an IDH1 peptide vaccine. All receptors derive from a man between 45 and 60 years old with glioma.

This chain connects TRBV7-8 to TRBJ2-2; D gene uncertain. The CDR3 has 13 residues. Trimming removed 2 bases at V and 7 bases at J, with 8 bases between. Looked up from germline, CDR1 is SGHVS and CDR2 is FQNEAQ. The DNA for the CDR3 is TGTGCCAGCAGCTTATATGTCGACGGGGAGCTGTTTTTT. The encoded protein is CASSLYVDGELFF. Full variable domain (missing parts from reference TRBV7-8 and TRBJ2-2): GAGVSQSPRYKVAKRGQDVALRCDPISGHVSLFWYQQALGQGPEFLTYFQNEAQLDKSGLPSDRFFAERPEGSVSTLKIQRTQQEDSAVYLCASSLYVDGELFFGEGSRLTVL.

CDR3 in DNA: TGTGCCAGCAGCTTGCTGTCCGGGACCCCGGGACCCTATGGCTACACCTTC. It yields the protein CASSLLSGTPGPYGYTF. V is TRBV5-6 and J is TRBJ1-2; D perhaps matches TRBD1 (5 bases). With 1 base removed from V and 4 bases from J, the gap between germline ends came to 20 bases. The CDR3 runs to 17 residues. The germline CDR1 and CDR2 sequences are SGHDT and YYEEEE. The complete variable domain, with remaining parts taken from reference TRBV5-6 and TRBJ1-2, reads DAGVTQSPTHLIKTRGQQVTLRCSPKSGHDTVSWYQQALGQGPQFIFQYYEEEERQRGNFPDRFSGHQFPNYSSELNVNALLLGDSALYLCASSLLSGTPGPYGYTFGSGTRLTVV.

J is TRBJ2-1 and V is TRBV7-2; perhaps D is TRBD1 or TRBD2 (5 bases each). CDR1 and CDR2 (germline): SGHTA, FQGNSA. The CDR3 has 16 residues. The germline V and J ends were trimmed by 4 bases and 4 bases, with 17 bases remaining between them. The CDR3 bases are TGTGCCAGCAGCTCCTTGGGGGTGGGTGGGTACAATGAGCAGTTCTTC. Its protein product is CASSSLGVGGYNEQFF. The full variable domain, completed using reference TRBV7-2 and TRBJ2-1, is GAGVSQSPSNKVTEKGKDVELRCDPISGHTALYWYRQSLGQGLEFLIYFQGNSAPDKSGLPSDRFSAERTGGSVSTLTIQRTQQEDSAVYLCASSSLGVGGYNEQFFGPGTRLTVL.

This chain uses TRBV6-1 with TRBJ1-5, with 9 bases that match TRBD1. CDR3 length: 15 residues. V lost 8 bases to trimming and J lost 3 bases; unmatched junction nucleotides: 8. Germline V gives CDR1 MNHNS, CDR2 SASEGT. DNA of the CDR3: TGTGCCAGCCTACCGGACAGGGGTTTCAATCAGCCCCAGCATTTT. This gives the protein CASLPDRGFNQPQHF.

This clone was found once. This chain joins TRBV27 and TRBJ1-5; D remains ambiguous. The CDR3 has 14 amino acids. Between the trimmed V and J ends, which lost 5 bases and 0 bases, there was a span of 8 bases. The V gene's germline CDR1 is MNHEY and CDR2 SMNVEV (reference sequence). CDR3 nucleotides: TGTGCCAGCAGTCCGTCTCCTAGCAATCAGCCCCAGCATTTT. Protein sequence: CASSPSPSNQPQHF.

V is TRBV11-2 and J is TRBJ2-7; D possibly corresponds to TRBD2 (6 bases). This CDR3 contains 16 residues. Germline V gene data show CDR1 as SGHAT and CDR2 as FQNNGV. V dropped 0 bases and J dropped 5 bases, with 17 bases sitting between them. CDR3 coding DNA: TGTGCCAGCAGCTTAGACGCCAGGAGGGTCGTCCACGAGCAGTACTTC. Encoded protein: CASSLDARRVVHEQYF. Complete variable domain (other parts from reference TRBV11-2 and TRBJ2-7): EAGVAQSPRYKIIEKRQSVAFWCNPISGHATLYWYQQILGQGPKLLIQFQNNGVVDDSQLPKDRFSAERLKGVDSTLKIQPAKLEDSAVYLCASSLDARRVVHEQYFGPGTRLTVT.

This sequence joins TRBV19 and TRBJ1-3; 8 bases agree with TRBD1. Per germline, CDR1 LNHDA and CDR2 SQIVND (reference sequence). J was trimmed by 2 bases and V by 7 bases; bases with no gene match: 7. The CDR3 consists of 15 residues. In DNA form, the CDR3 reads TGTGCCAGTAATACAGGGGGTCCTGCTGGAAACACCATATATTTT. Translated, it gives CASNTGGPAGNTIYF.

A few counts support this clone. The rearrangement uses TRBV7-2 and TRBJ2-3; tentative D call: TRBD2 (5 bases). Germline loops: CDR1 SGHTA, CDR2 FQGNSA. Trimming removed 5 bases at V and 3 bases at J, with 12 bases between. CDR3 length: 14 amino acids. The CDR3 here is CASSHNRDTDTQYF. CDR3 DNA sequence: TGTGCCAGCAGCCACAACCGGGATACAGATACGCAGTATTTT.

V usage is TRBV5-8 and J usage is TRBJ2-3; D remains ambiguous. The germline CDR1 and CDR2 sequences are SGHTS and YDEGEE. Trimming shortened V by 4 bases and J by 2 bases, and 11 bases separated the two germline ends. The CDR3 extends over 14 amino acids. The CDR3 is CASSTLHTTDTQYF. CDR3 DNA sequence: TGTGCCAGCAGCACCCTTCATACCACAGATACGCAGTATTTT.

The chain employs TRBV25-1 and TRBJ1-1, with D possibly matching TRBD1 (5 bases). The CDR3 is 15 residues long. Trimming pared 5 bases from V and 0 bases from J, leaving 13 bases between. CDR1 and CDR2 (germline): MGHDK, SYGVNS. The CDR3 is CASSLQGPVNTEAFF. The CDR3 region has the DNA TGTGCCAGCAGTCTGCAGGGACCAGTGAACACTGAAGCTTTCTTT.

V is TRBV6-5 and J is TRBJ1-5, with D possibly being TRBD1 (5 bases). Deletions cut 2 bases from V and 6 bases from J, with 11 bases between. CDR1 MNHEY and CDR2 SVGAGI come from the germline V gene. This CDR3 is 14 amino acids long. The CDR3 bases are TGTGCCAGCAGTTACACCCAAGGGGTTCAGCCCCAGCATTTT. Translated: CASSYTQGVQPQHF.

The chain couples TRBV19 to TRBJ2-7, with 7 bases lining up with TRBD2. There are 12 residues in the CDR3. V shed 4 bases and J 4 bases; nucleotides not matched to a gene: 1. The V gene's germline CDR1 is LNHDA and CDR2 SQIVND (reference sequence). CDR3 residues: CASSTGRYEQYF. The CDR3 region has the DNA TGTGCCAGTAGTACCGGGAGGTACGAGCAGTACTTC.

In this sample, this clone turned up a few times. This chain connects TRBV7-9 to TRBJ1-1; tentatively, D is TRBD1 (5 bases). The CDR3 extends over 14 amino acids. Germline V gene lookup returns CDR1 SEHNR and CDR2 FQNEAQ (reference sequence). V shed 5 bases and J shed 1 base, with 11 bases lying between them. CDR3 amino acids: CASSIGGGNTEAFF. Written as DNA, the CDR3 is TGTGCCAGCAGCATTGGTGGGGGGAACACTGAAGCTTTCTTT. Looking up the rest from reference TRBV7-9 and TRBJ1-1 gives the full variable domain: DTGVSQNPRHKITKRGQNVTFRCDPISEHNRLYWYRQTLGQGPEFLTYFQNEAQLEKSRLLSDRFSAERPKGSFSTLEIQRTEQGDSAMYLCASSIGGGNTEAFFGQGTRLTVV.

The J gene is TRBJ2-7, the V gene TRBV30; D is unresolved. The germline gives CDR1 GTSNPN, CDR2 SVGIG (reference sequence). V shed 1 base and J shed 2 bases, with 9 bases lying between them. The CDR3 loop spans 13 amino acids. CDR3 nucleotide sequence: TGTGCCTGGAGTGCTGGAACAGCCTACGAGCAGTACTTC. It encodes CAWSAGTAYEQYF.